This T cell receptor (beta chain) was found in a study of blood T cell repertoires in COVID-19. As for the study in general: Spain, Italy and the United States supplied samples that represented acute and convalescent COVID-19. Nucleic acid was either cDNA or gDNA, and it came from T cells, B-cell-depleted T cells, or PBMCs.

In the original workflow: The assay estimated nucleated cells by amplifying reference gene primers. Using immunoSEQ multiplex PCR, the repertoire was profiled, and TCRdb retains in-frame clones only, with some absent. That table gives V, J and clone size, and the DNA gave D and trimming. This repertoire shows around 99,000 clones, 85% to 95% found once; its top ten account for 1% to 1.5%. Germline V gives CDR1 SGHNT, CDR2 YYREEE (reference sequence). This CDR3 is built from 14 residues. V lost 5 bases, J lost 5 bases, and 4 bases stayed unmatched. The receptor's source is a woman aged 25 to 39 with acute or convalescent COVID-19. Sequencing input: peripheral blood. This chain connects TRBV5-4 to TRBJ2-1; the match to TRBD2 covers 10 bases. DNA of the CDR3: TGTGCCAGCAGGGAAGCGGGGGGGAACAATGAGCAGTTCTTC. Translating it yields CASREAGGNNEQFF. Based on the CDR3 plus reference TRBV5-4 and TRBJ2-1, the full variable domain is ETGVTQSPTHLIKTRGQQVTLRCSSQSGHNTVSWYQQALGQGPQFIFQYYREEENGRGNFPPRFSGLQFPNYSSELNVNALELDDSALYLCASREAGGNNEQFFGPGTRLTVL.